Below are 15 T cell receptor beta chains sequenced from a single sample in a study of patients and donors after allogeneic stem cell transplantation (dated by TCRdb to about 2020). Receptor libraries were prepared by RT-PCR. Instrument on record: NextSeq 550. Using fastp trimming at Q25 and MiXCR clonotype assembly, TCRdb reanalyzed the public sequencing data and kept in-frame beta chains. Rows matching on CDR3 protein sequence are summarized as one entry with the most common DNA and genes. The sample contains fewer than 200,000 distinct CDR3 sequences, approximately 31% of them found a single time. Roughly 3.2% of the sample comes from the top ten. The sample taken for sequencing was blood, either unsorted or a sorted T cell fraction (not recorded which). The origin of the receptors is a human donor who was either an allogeneic HSCT recipient or a stem cell or donor lymphocyte infusion donor (not recorded which). It is not recorded whose cells these are; they may come from a transplant donor.

This clonotype was counted only a few times. The V call is TRBV7-9, the J call TRBJ1-1; no clear D gene. The CDR3 has 16 residues. Germline assignment: CDR1 SEHNR and CDR2 FQNEAQ (reference sequence). The V and J ends lost 3 bases and 0 bases respectively, with 14 bases between them. CDR3 region: CASSLTPFGLNTEAFF. DNA of the CDR3: TGTGCCAGCAGCTTGACCCCGTTTGGATTGAACACTGAAGCTTTCTTT.

The rearrangement links TRBV6-5 to TRBJ2-5; no definite D call. The germline CDR1 and CDR2 sequences are MNHEY and SVGAGI. The CDR3 loop spans 14 amino acids. Trimming took 0 bases from V and 5 from J, leaving 10 bases between them. The CDR3 sequence: CASSYSARRETQYF. CDR3 DNA sequence: TGTGCCAGCAGTTACTCCGCTCGGCGCGAGACCCAGTACTTC.

This clonotype has just a few counts. The chain employs TRBV15 and TRBJ2-2; 10 bases match TRBD1. V lost 3 bases and J lost 4; bases outside the gene matches: 8. This CDR3 has 17 amino acids. From germline, CDR1 is LNHNV and CDR2 YYDKDF (reference sequence). The CDR3 sequence: CATSRGGQGKGTGELFF. CDR3 bases: TGTGCCACCAGCAGGGGGGGACAGGGGAAAGGCACCGGGGAGCTGTTTTTT. Complete variable domain (other parts from reference TRBV15 and TRBJ2-2): DAMVIQNPRYQVTQFGKPVTLSCSQTLNHNVMYWYQQKSSQAPKLLFHYYDKDFNNEADTPDNFQSRRPNTSFCFLDIRSPGLGDTAMYLCATSRGGQGKGTGELFFGEGSRLTVL.

The rearrangement links TRBV29-1 to TRBJ2-1, with D unclear. Germline V lookup: CDR1 SQVTM, CDR2 ANQGSEA. The CDR3 extends over 10 amino acids. Trimming removed 2 bases from V and 9 bases from J, with 5 bases in between. Here the CDR3 DNA reads TGCAGCGTTGAATCCGTTGAGCAGTTCTTC. Protein product: CSVESVEQFF.

This clonotype was seen ten or more times. The chain recombines TRBV12-3 or TRBV12-4 with TRBJ1-1; possibly TRBD1 for D (5 bases). This CDR3 has 14 amino acids. V was shortened by 2 bases and J by 3 bases, with 10 bases between the two germline ends. CDR3 in DNA: TGTGCCAGCAGTTTAAGGACATGGGACACTGAAGCTTTCTTT. Translated, it gives CASSLRTWDTEAFF.

J is TRBJ2-1 and V is TRBV14; no reliable D call. The CDR3 loop spans 14 amino acids. Trimming removed 5 bases from V and 3 bases from J, with 11 bases in between. The germline V gene has CDR1 SGHDN and CDR2 FVKESK. The CDR3 region is CASSGFGDYNEQFF. The CDR3 DNA reads as TGTGCCAGCAGCGGGTTTGGGGACTACAATGAGCAGTTCTTC.

The chain is built from TRBV6-5 and TRBJ2-7, with 9 positions matching TRBD1. With 0 bases clipped from V and 2 bases from J, the junction kept 2 bases outside the gene matches. The germline V gene has CDR1 MNHEY and CDR2 SVGAGI. The CDR3 contains 15 residues. The CDR3 nucleotides read TGTGCCAGCAGTTACTCCGGGACAGGGACCTACGAGCAGTACTTC. The encoded protein is CASSYSGTGTYEQYF.

This clonotype appeared a few times. The rearrangement links TRBV7-9 to TRBJ1-2; TRBD1 might be the D (6 bases). The CDR3 is made up of 13 amino acids. Trimming cost V 5 bases and J 4 bases, with 11 bases left between them. Germline CDR1 and CDR2: SEHNR and FQNEAQ (reference sequence). CDR3 sequence (DNA): TGTGCCAGCAGCCACAGGGCAGTCTATGGCTACACCTTC. The encoded protein is CASSHRAVYGYTF.

This clonotype was found a few times. The V call is TRBV27, the J call TRBJ1-5; TRBD1 matches 10 bases. Germline V gene lookup returns CDR1 MNHEY and CDR2 SMNVEV (reference sequence). J lost 6 bases, V lost 5 bases, and 4 bases had no gene match. This CDR3 region has 14 residues. The CDR3 DNA follows: TGTGCCAGCAGTCCGGACAGGGGGATTCAGCCCCAGCATTTT. Protein sequence: CASSPDRGIQPQHF.

This clonotype was seen a handful of times. CDR3 sequence reads: CATSDPGTAYEQYF. As DNA, the CDR3 is TGTGCCACCAGTGATCCCGGGACAGCCTACGAGCAGTACTTC. This rearrangement joins TRBV24-1 to TRBJ2-7, with 7 bases fitting TRBD1. Germline V gene lookup returns CDR1 KGHDR and CDR2 SFDVKD. The ends lost 3 bases at V and 2 bases at J; junction bases unmatched: 3. This CDR3 has 14 amino acids.

This clonotype was seen more than once but under ten times. The CDR3 coding sequence is TGTGCCAGCAGCTTAGCAAGAGCAGTCCCCCTTGCAACTAATGAAAAACTGTTTTTT. Translating it yields CASSLARAVPLATNEKLFF. V and J are TRBV7-8 and TRBJ1-4, with D hard to call. The V and J ends lost 0 bases and 0 bases respectively, with 17 bases between them. Per the germline V gene, CDR1 is SGHVS and CDR2 is FQNEAQ. The CDR3 is 19 residues long. Full variable domain (outside the CDR3, taken from reference TRBV7-8 and TRBJ1-4): GAGVSQSPRYKVAKRGQDVALRCDPISGHVSLFWYQQALGQGPEFLTYFQNEAQLDKSGLPSDRFFAERPEGSVSTLKIQRTQQEDSAVYLCASSLARAVPLATNEKLFFGSGTQLSVL.

V is TRBV7-2 and J is TRBJ1-1; TRBD1 matches at 8 bases. Trimming at V came to 3 bases and at J to 5 bases, leaving 8 bases not matched to a gene. CDR1 and CDR2 from the germline V gene are SGHTA and FQGNSA. The CDR3 loop spans 15 amino acids. CDR3 DNA sequence: TGTGCCAGCAGCTTCCAGACAGGGGTTGGGACTGAAGCTTTCTTT. It is translated as CASSFQTGVGTEAFF.

The chain joins TRBV18 to TRBJ2-7, with 10 nucleotides matching TRBD2. The CDR3 is made up of 14 amino acids. Trimming cost V 6 bases and J 4 bases; bases outside gene matches: 6. Germline lookup yields CDR1 KGHSH and CDR2 LQKENI. CDR3 sequence: CASSWTSGPYEQYF. CDR3 nucleotides: TGTGCCAGCTCCTGGACTAGCGGACCGTACGAGCAGTACTTC.

This clonotype was seen a few times. V usage is TRBV20-1 and J usage is TRBJ1-1; no firm D call. Germline CDR1 is DFQATT and CDR2 is SNEGSKA (reference sequence). This CDR3 has 18 amino acids. V lost 1 base to trimming and J lost 4 bases, with 25 bases between them. The DNA for the CDR3 is TGCAGTGCTAGAGGCCTTGGTGACGGAAGACTGATGCCCACTGAAGCTTTCTTT. Translation: CSARGLGDGRLMPTEAFF.

This rearrangement joins TRBV12-3 or TRBV12-4 to TRBJ2-1; 9 bases agree with TRBD2. V lost 6 bases to trimming and J lost 5 bases; unmatched junction nucleotides: 8. The CDR3 totals 15 residues. The CDR3 coding sequence is TGTGCCAGCAGGCCGACTAGCGGCTATCACAATGAGCAGTTCTTC. It specifies CASRPTSGYHNEQFF.